This T cell receptor (beta chain) was sequenced during a study of blood T cells in healthy people across ages. Broader study findings: PBMCs were not sorted, which prevented a conclusive comparison of naive versus antigen-experienced cells.

This CDR3 has 15 amino acids. The ends lost 4 bases at V and 9 bases at J; junction bases unmatched: 8. Germline CDR1 and CDR2: SQVTM and ANQGSEA. The donors, healthy Caucasians from Russia, were aged about 6 to 90. To note about this clonotype: As yet, its antigen is unknown.

A second PCR, run for roughly 7 to 11 cycles, used a sample-barcoded 5' primer plus a J-beta primer mix. TCRdb redid the calling of the 5' RACE reads with MiXCR, one entry per CDR3 protein. The repertoire holds around 620,000 distinct CDR3 sequences, 27% seen once, with about a fifth in the top ten. This chain uses TRBV29-1 with TRBJ2-3; TRBD2 matches at 15 bases. The sequence was collected from a woman aged 65 to 85 in good health. Material: blood. The DNA of the CDR3 is TGCAGCGTTGCCGGACTAGCGGGAGGGAGAGGAACGCAGTATTTT. It encodes CSVAGLAGGRGTQYF.